The following is a T cell receptor (beta chain) sequence with its context. The target antigen is unknown. The source of the sample is a study of cytomegalovirus exposure and HLA in healthy donors. V shed 2 bases, J shed 0 bases, and the junction held 10 bases outside the gene matches. The CDR3 consists of 17 residues. CDR1 is SEHNR and CDR2 is FQNEAQ in the germline V gene (reference sequence). Here immunoSEQ multiplex PCR was the method, and the copy in TCRdb shows in-frame clones only, minus some. This repertoire shows some 230,000 clones, about nine tenths found once; its top ten account for about 1%. General observations from the study: Researchers catalogued some 160 TCR beta chains as cytomegalovirus-associated.

This chain links TRBV7-9 with TRBJ2-7; 7 nucleotides align to TRBD1. Sequencing was carried out using PBMCs. The sequence was collected from a woman between 18 and 29 years old in good health and CMV-seronegative. The DNA for the CDR3 is TGTGCCAGCAGCTTAATCTTATCGCACAGGGGCTCCTACGAGCAGTACTTC. Protein product: CASSLILSHRGSYEQYF.